This T cell receptor (beta chain) is drawn from a study of shared T cell receptors in the human thymus. Produced via immunoSEQ multiplex PCR; TCRdb's table is partial and in-frame only. The sample shows approximately 490,000 clones, about 80% of them seen only once. Deletions cut 3 bases from V and 1 base from J, with 12 bases between. This CDR3 spans 15 amino acids. These data were also reused for a study on human thymus T cells. In that study: Thymic tissue was derived from resections collected during corrective heart surgery. Apparent skewing of V and J gene usage characterized both thymic and blood repertoires. Overlap was high between thymic repertoires from unrelated individuals, as reported in related research.

Sequenced input: thymocytes. The rearrangement uses TRBV23-1 and TRBJ1-1, with D possibly being TRBD1 (6 bases). TRBV23-1 carries the ORF label, with uncertain function. This receptor was taken from a boy under three years old with a congenital heart defect. The DNA for the CDR3 is TGCGCCAGCAGTCAGGAGACAGGTGAGAACACTGAAGCTTTCTTT. It specifies CASSQETGENTEAFF.